A single sample is the source of the 30 T cell receptor beta chains below, sequenced in a study of Ad26.COV2.S vaccination and SARS-CoV-2 variants. The treatment here: some 20 received Ad26.COV2.S at low or high dose, single or two shots; a few received placebo; per-sample allocation not given. Sampling occurred on day 63 after the first vaccine or placebo injection. Sequenced by immunoSEQ multiplex PCR; TCRdb stores in-frame clones only, minus some. Of some 370,000 clones listed, roughly four fifths are singletons. This sample comprised peripheral blood, obtained in a trial of Ad26.COV2.S vaccine versus placebo. The receptors derive from a person between 18 and 59 years old who received the Ad26.COV2.S COVID-19 vaccine or a placebo.

This clone was detected many times. The chain links TRBV4-1 to TRBJ2-6; D unclear. Germline-derived CDR1 and CDR2 are MGHRA and YSYEKL. V lost 0 bases and J 0 bases, leaving 6 bases between the germline ends. The CDR3 is 16 amino acids. DNA for the CDR3: TGCGCCAGCAGCCAAGATGTAAGCTCTGGGGCCAACGTCCTGACTTTC. Its protein product is CASSQDVSSGANVLTF.

In this sample, this clone turned up a few times. The rearrangement joins TRBV12-3 or TRBV12-4 to TRBJ2-3; D gene unclear. V was pared by 4 bases and J by 2 bases, with 7 bases between. The CDR3 totals 13 residues. CDR3 in DNA: TGTGCCAGCAGTTCAGTGAACACAGATACGCAGTATTTT. This gives the protein CASSSVNTDTQYF.

A single count supports this clone. The chain employs TRBV20-1 and TRBJ2-5, with 8 bases matching TRBD1. The CDR3 contains 14 residues. V dropped 3 bases and J dropped 3; count of bases not matched to a gene: 6. Germline values: CDR1 DFQATT, CDR2 SNEGSKA (reference sequence). CDR3 sequence (DNA): TGCAGTGCTAGTTCGCCGGACAGGGAAGAGACCCAGTACTTC. This codes for CSASSPDREETQYF.

The genes are TRBV7-9 and TRBJ1-5, with a weak D call TRBD1 (6 bases). Germline CDR1 and CDR2: SEHNR and FQNEAQ (reference sequence). Trimming pared 1 base from V and 2 bases from J, leaving 12 bases between. This CDR3 has 16 amino acids. The CDR3 coding sequence is TGTGCCAGCAGCTTAGAGTGGGGGGGCGGCAATCAGCCCCAGCATTTT. Translated: CASSLEWGGGNQPQHF.

This clone was picked up one time. The chain couples TRBV14 to TRBJ2-5, with D unresolved. The CDR3 has 13 residues. The ends were cut back, 4 bases at V and 2 bases at J, with 8 bases in the middle. Germline CDR1 reads SGHDN; CDR2 reads FVKESK. CDR3 sequence reads: CASSPILQETQYF. CDR3 DNA sequence: TGTGCCAGCAGCCCTATATTACAAGAGACCCAGTACTTC. Filled out from reference TRBV14 and TRBJ2-5, the complete variable domain reads EAGVTQFPSHSVIEKGQTVTLRCDPISGHDNLYWYRRVMGKEIKFLLHFVKESKQDESGMPNNRFLAERTGGTYSTLKVQPAELEDSGVYFCASSPILQETQYFGPGTRLLVL.

V gene TRBV24-1 combines with J gene TRBJ1-2; D ambiguous. Germline CDR1 reads KGHDR; CDR2 reads SFDVKD. With 4 bases removed from V and 3 bases from J, the gap between germline ends came to 14 bases. This CDR3 is 15 amino acids long. CDR3: CATSEVAGVDYGYTF. DNA for the CDR3: TGTGCCACCAGTGAAGTGGCGGGAGTTGACTATGGCTACACCTTC.

The chain carries TRBV6-1 and TRBJ1-2; D is uncertain. CDR1 MNHNS and CDR2 SASEGT come from the germline V gene. The CDR3 spans 12 residues. Trimming stripped 1 base from V and 6 bases from J, with 6 bases between. CDR3 loop: CASSEGVDGYTF. The CDR3 DNA is TGTGCCAGCAGTGAAGGGGTGGATGGCTACACCTTC.

V and J are TRBV28 and TRBJ2-1, with D possibly TRBD2 on 5 matching bases. Trimming shortened V by 4 bases and J by 12 bases, and 13 bases separated the two germline ends. The CDR3 is made up of 12 amino acids. Germline CDR1 is MDHEN and CDR2 is SYDVKM. CDR3 coding DNA: TGTGCCAGCAGTTCGGCCGGGAAAGGGCAGTTCTTC. This translates into CASSSAGKGQFF.

The chain recombines TRBV5-1 with TRBJ2-7, with D tentatively TRBD2 (6 bases). Trimming took 1 base from V and 6 from J, leaving 11 bases between them. There are 13 residues in the CDR3. Germline V gene sequence: CDR1 SGHRS, CDR2 YFSETQ. Here the CDR3 reads CASSLLGGTEQYF. CDR3 sequence (DNA): TGCGCCAGCAGCTTGCTGGGGGGTACCGAGCAGTACTTC.

The chain links TRBV7-9 to TRBJ1-2, with no clear D. The CDR3 covers 12 residues. V gave up 4 bases and J gave up 5 bases, with 8 bases separating them. Germline V gene sequence: CDR1 SEHNR, CDR2 FQNEAQ (reference sequence). For the CDR3, the DNA is TGTGCCAGCAGCTCGGACCATTATGGCTACACCTTC. The encoded protein is CASSSDHYGYTF.

The gene calls are TRBV29-1 and TRBJ1-1; weak D call: TRBD1 (6 bases). The CDR3 is 13 residues long. V dropped 3 bases and J dropped 10 bases, with 18 bases sitting between them. From germline, CDR1 is SQVTM and CDR2 ANQGSEA. The DNA of the CDR3 is TGCAGCGTTGAGGAGGGACAAAACCGTGGAGCTTTCTTT. Residues: CSVEEGQNRGAFF.

V is TRBV7-9 and J is TRBJ1-5; the D gene is possibly TRBD1 (5 bases). The germline CDR1 and CDR2 sequences are SEHNR and FQNEAQ (reference sequence). Deletions cut 2 bases from V and 1 base from J, with 15 bases between. The length of the CDR3 is 17 residues. The CDR3 bases are TGTGCCAGCAGCTTACCTAAAGGGGCTAAAAGCAATCAGCCCCAGCATTTT. Protein product: CASSLPKGAKSNQPQHF.

This clone was counted many times. The V gene is TRBV7-9, the J gene TRBJ1-4; D is unclear. The V and J ends lost 11 bases and 3 bases respectively, with 19 bases between them. The CDR3 is 15 amino acids. Germline CDR1 is SEHNR and CDR2 is FQNEAQ (reference sequence). Here the CDR3 reads CASLEGSRANEKLFF. The CDR3 DNA reads as TGTGCCTCTCTGGAGGGATCGCGGGCTAATGAAAAACTGTTTTTT.

The chain employs TRBV2 and TRBJ1-1; the match to TRBD1 covers 7 bases. The germline CDR1 and CDR2 sequences are SNHLY and FYNNEI. Trimming at V came to 2 bases and at J to 1 base, leaving 4 bases not matched to a gene. This CDR3 has 15 residues. The CDR3 nucleotides read TGTGCCAGCAGTGAAATCCCAGGGGGGAACACTGAAGCTTTCTTT. Translated, it gives CASSEIPGGNTEAFF.

This chain links TRBV15 with TRBJ1-3; unclear D gene. The germline V gene encodes CDR1 LNHNV and CDR2 YYDKDF (reference sequence). V lost 6 bases to trimming and J lost 0 bases, with 6 bases between them. This CDR3 has 13 residues. CDR3 in DNA: TGTGCCACCAGTCGGCGCTCTGGAAACACCATATATTTT. This codes for CATSRRSGNTIYF.

Regarding this clone: The sample carries other DNA sequences with the same CDR3. This chain links TRBV29-1 with TRBJ2-2; weak D call: TRBD2 (5 bases). The ends were cut back, 7 bases at V and 5 bases at J, with 11 bases in the middle. Germline V CDR1 and CDR2: SQVTM, ANQGSEA. This CDR3 spans 12 amino acids. The CDR3 is CSGTGDTGELFF. CDR3 DNA: TGCAGCGGAACCGGGGATACCGGGGAGCTGTTTTTT.

The genes are TRBV4-1 and TRBJ1-2; D is ambiguous. The CDR3 covers 14 residues. With 1 base removed from V and 5 bases from J, the gap between germline ends came to 11 bases. Germline CDR1 reads MGHRA; CDR2 reads YSYEKL. In nucleotides, the CDR3 is TGCGCCAGCAGCCAAGTTACTCTTCCTTATGGCTACACCTTC. Amino acids: CASSQVTLPYGYTF.

This clone was counted between two and nine times. The chain carries TRBV7-6 and TRBJ1-2; 7 bases are a match to TRBD1. The V gene's germline CDR1 is SGHVS and CDR2 FNYEAQ. V lost 4 bases, J lost 3 bases, and 26 bases stayed unmatched. This CDR3 has 21 residues. DNA for the CDR3: TGTGCCAGCAGCTCCAAGACTTCCCTGGGGATATTGAGGGGGCAATACTATGGCTACACCTTC. Translating gives CASSSKTSLGILRGQYYGYTF.

The chain has TRBV2 and TRBJ2-1; TRBD2 is a possible D gene (5 bases). Trimming removed 8 bases from V and 10 bases from J, with 15 bases in between. CDR3 size: 12 residues. The germline CDR1 and CDR2 sequences are SNHLY and FYNNEI. The CDR3: CASDGGNGEQFF. In DNA form, the CDR3 reads TGTGCCAGCGATGGAGGAAACGGCGAGCAGTTCTTC.

This clone was detected only a few times. The genes are TRBV6-2 or TRBV6-3 and TRBJ2-2; D is ambiguous. Trimming stripped 4 bases from V and 1 base from J, with 4 bases between. Germline-derived CDR1 and CDR2 are MNHEY and SVGEGT. The CDR3 sequence is 13 residues long. CDR3 sequence: CASSSKNTGELFF. The CDR3 coding sequence is TGTGCCAGCAGTTCGAAGAACACCGGGGAGCTGTTTTTT.

CDR3 bases: TGTGCCAGCAGTCAAACTGGGAGCAATCAGCCCCAGCATTTT. This gives the protein CASSQTGSNQPQHF. This chain uses TRBV6-5 with TRBJ1-5; D gene ambiguous. This CDR3 is built from 14 residues. V was cut by 5 bases and J by 1 base, with 9 bases left in between. CDR1 and CDR2 (germline): MNHEY, SVGAGI.

This clone was seen a few times. The CDR3: CASSEILVYQPQHF. In DNA, the CDR3 is TGTGCCAGCAGTGAAATACTGGTGTATCAGCCCCAGCATTTT. V usage is TRBV6-1 and J usage is TRBJ1-5; D is ambiguous. The CDR3 sequence is 14 residues long. Germline lookup yields CDR1 MNHNS and CDR2 SASEGT. Trimming cost V 2 bases and J 5 bases, with 10 bases left between them.

The chain combines TRBV2 with TRBJ2-7; D uncertain. The CDR3 is 18 residues long. The germline CDR1 and CDR2 sequences are SNHLY and FYNNEI. Trimming pared 2 bases from V and 2 bases from J, leaving 22 bases between. CDR3 DNA sequence: TGTGCCAGCAGTGAAAATTTGGATTTAGCCAAGGGTACCTACGAGCAGTACTTC. This sequence encodes CASSENLDLAKGTYEQYF.

The chain joins TRBV5-1 to TRBJ2-3; D not certain. Trimming cost V 4 bases and J 3 bases, with 9 bases left between them. The CDR3 runs 13 residues. Looked up from germline, CDR1 is SGHRS and CDR2 is YFSETQ. CDR3 in DNA: TGCGCCAGCAGCCCCACGGGTACAGATACGCAGTATTTT. Amino acid sequence: CASSPTGTDTQYF.

The chain employs TRBV2 and TRBJ1-6; the match to TRBD1 covers 7 bases. The J segment lost 7 bases and the V segment lost 7 bases, leaving 4 bases of the junction unmatched. Per germline, CDR1 SNHLY and CDR2 FYNNEI. The CDR3 covers 13 residues. The CDR3 region is CASTGTENSPLHF. The DNA of the CDR3 is TGTGCCAGCACCGGGACAGAGAATTCACCCCTCCACTTT.

This rearrangement joins TRBV6-5 to TRBJ2-7; 7 bases fit TRBD2. Looked up from germline, CDR1 is MNHEY and CDR2 is SVGAGI. The CDR3 consists of 16 residues. Losses at the gene ends were 0 bases for V and 0 bases for J; bases not matched to a gene: 5. Here the CDR3 DNA reads TGTGCCAGCAGTTACTCGAGCGGGGAAACCTCCTACGAGCAGTACTTC. Translating gives CASSYSSGETSYEQYF.

The gene calls are TRBV9 and TRBJ1-3; no definite D call. In germline, CDR1 is SGDLS, CDR2 YYNGEE. The CDR3 loop spans 14 amino acids. The V and J ends lost 2 bases and 2 bases respectively, with 8 bases between them. CDR3 in DNA: TGTGCCAGCAGCGTCCAAAGTGCTGGAAACACCATATATTTT. This translates into CASSVQSAGNTIYF.

This clone appeared once. The gene calls are TRBV4-1 and TRBJ1-4, with D possibly being TRBD1 (6 bases). Deletions cut 1 base from V and 9 bases from J, with 33 bases between. The CDR3 extends over 21 amino acids. Germline V gives CDR1 MGHRA, CDR2 YSYEKL. The CDR3 is CASSQVGKVDRPSSSTKKLFF. The DNA for the CDR3 is TGCGCCAGCAGCCAAGTCGGTAAAGTGGACAGACCTTCATCCTCAACGAAAAAACTGTTTTTT.

This clone was counted a few times. This rearrangement joins TRBV7-9 to TRBJ1-3; D gene ambiguous. The CDR3 covers 15 residues. Germline loops: CDR1 SEHNR, CDR2 FQNEAQ (reference sequence). Trimming took off 5 bases at V and 0 bases at J, with 11 bases between the two ends. The CDR3 sequence is CASSPRTASGNTIYF. CDR3 DNA sequence: TGTGCCAGCAGCCCCAGGACGGCCTCTGGAAACACCATATATTTT.

The V call is TRBV5-1, the J call TRBJ1-4, with D perhaps matching TRBD1 (5 bases). The CDR3 has 16 amino acids. Germline values: CDR1 SGHRS, CDR2 YFSETQ. Trimming removed 4 bases from V and 8 bases from J, with 21 bases in between. CDR3 protein: CASSLAGGAGMEKLFF. As DNA, the CDR3 is TGCGCCAGCAGCCTCGCCGGAGGGGCAGGGATGGAAAAACTGTTTTTT.